Listed below are T cell receptor beta chains from one sample, sequenced in a study of technical replicates of blood from a few donors. Some clones are missing from TCRdb's copy, which holds only in-frame ones; the method was immunoSEQ multiplex PCR. Here the sample spans around 93,000 clones, about 94% being singletons. The sample comprised T cells isolated from PBMCs. Receptor source: a human donor in good health. Both conserved end residues are part of each CDR3. A D gene is named only where the DNA matches it firmly. Clone size is stated in some rows and not others, as once, few, many or a class when expanded.

>.|TRBV19|TRBJ2-3|.
CASSGGASDTQYF
TGTGCCAGTAGTGGGGGGGCGTCAGATACGCAGTATTTT
>.|TRBV6-6|TRBJ2-1|.
CASSRSGQLQNEQFF
TGTGCCAGCAGCCGAAGCGGGCAATTGCAAAATGAGCAGTTCTTC
>once|TRBV5-1|TRBJ1-2|.
CASSLEGRYGYTF
TGCGCCAGCAGCTTGGAGGGGCGTTATGGCTACACCTTC
>.|TRBV4-3|TRBJ1-2|TRBD1
CASSRGLWDSPLETNGYTF
TGCGCCAGCAGCCGAGGACTGTGGGACAGCCCTTTGGAGACTAATGGCTACACCTTC
>.|TRBV10-1|TRBJ2-1|TRBD1
CASSGSGTGSYNEQFF
TGCGCCAGCAGTGGCTCCGGGACAGGATCCTACAATGAGCAGTTCTTC
>.|TRBV27|TRBJ1-2|TRBD1
CASSPTGEGGYTF
TGTGCCAGCAGTCCGACAGGGGAGGGTGGCTACACCTTC
>once|TRBV4-1|TRBJ1-2|.
CASSQGTFRQGTNYGYTF
TGCGCCAGCAGCCAAGGGACATTCCGCCAGGGGACCAACTATGGCTACACCTTC
>.|TRBV30|TRBJ1-1|TRBD1
CAWREIQGALNTEAFF
TGTGCCTGGAGAGAAATACAGGGGGCGCTGAACACTGAAGCTTTCTTT
>.|TRBV23-1|TRBJ2-1|TRBD2
CASSQSGTSLYNEQFF
TGCGCCAGCAGTCAATCTGGGACTAGCCTCTACAATGAGCAGTTCTTC
>once|TRBV7-9|TRBJ2-5|.
CASSQTASQETQYF
TGTGCCAGCAGCCAGACAGCGAGTCAAGAGACCCAGTACTTC
>.|TRBV27|TRBJ2-7|TRBD2
CASSFGTSGSLYEQYF
TGTGCCAGCAGTTTTGGAACTAGCGGGAGTTTGTACGAGCAGTACTTC
>.|TRBV19|TRBJ1-5|.
CASSFGVVYSNQPQHF
TGTGCCAGTAGTTTCGGGGTGGTTTATAGCAATCAGCCCCAGCATTTT
>.|TRBV19|TRBJ1-2|TRBD1
CASSIGDRVYGYTF
TGTGCCAGTAGTATAGGAGACAGGGTATATGGCTACACCTTC
>.|TRBV11-2|TRBJ2-7|TRBD1
CASSSQQTGVEQYF
TGTGCCAGCAGCTCCCAACAGACAGGGGTCGAGCAGTACTTC
>.|TRBV27|TRBJ2-3|.
CASSLRWADTQYF
TGTGCCAGCAGTTTAAGGTGGGCCGATACGCAGTATTTT
>.|TRBV7-2|TRBJ2-1|TRBD2
CASSARLAGERNEQFF
TGTGCCAGCAGCGCGAGACTAGCGGGAGAGAGGAATGAGCAGTTCTTC
>.|TRBV27|TRBJ2-6|TRBD2
CASSPRPPAGYLSGANVLTF
TGTGCCAGCAGCCCTCGCCCCCCAGCGGGGTACCTCTCTGGGGCCAACGTCCTGACTTTC
>.|TRBV7-8|TRBJ2-5|.
CASSLGGGRETQYF
TGTGCCAGCAGCTTAGGAGGAGGCAGGGAGACCCAGTACTTC
>.|TRBV27|TRBJ2-7|.
CASSLRGFSYEQYF
TGTGCCAGCAGTTTACGCGGGTTCTCCTACGAGCAGTACTTC
>.|TRBV6-6|TRBJ2-7|.
CASGLANTYEQYF
TGTGCCAGCGGCCTAGCGAATACCTACGAGCAGTACTTC
>.|TRBV29-1|TRBJ1-1|TRBD1
CSVEFQGVTEAFF
TGCAGCGTTGAGTTTCAGGGGGTCACTGAAGCTTTCTTT
>.|TRBV7-2|TRBJ2-3|TRBD2
CASSLGAGGRAADTQYF
TGTGCCAGCAGCTTAGGGGCCGGCGGGAGGGCAGCAGATACGCAGTATTTT
>.|TRBV7-2|TRBJ1-1|.
CASSLVHRVSNTEAFF
TGTGCCAGCAGCTTAGTCCACAGGGTTTCGAACACTGAAGCTTTCTTT
>.|TRBV11-3|TRBJ2-1|TRBD2
CASSLKRGFNNEQFF
TGTGCCAGCAGCTTAAAGCGGGGCTTTAACAATGAGCAGTTCTTC
>.|TRBV2|TRBJ1-4|TRBD1
CASSSGGSNEKLFF
TGTGCCAGCAGCTCAGGGGGTAGTAATGAAAAACTGTTTTTT
>.|TRBV7-8|TRBJ2-1|TRBD2
CASSQPSGNYNEQFF
TGTGCCAGCAGCCAACCTAGCGGCAATTACAATGAGCAGTTCTTC
>.|TRBV4-1|TRBJ1-2|TRBD1
CASSQPQGVPWGYTF
TGCGCCAGCAGCCAGCCACAGGGGGTTCCTTGGGGCTACACCTTC
>.|TRBV13|TRBJ2-3|.
CASSLTPTDTQYF
TGTGCCAGCAGCCTCACTCCCACAGATACGCAGTATTTT
>.|TRBV5-1|TRBJ2-2|TRBD2
CASSLALGLGGLAGVTGELFF
TGCGCCAGCAGCTTAGCCCTCGGACTAGGGGGGCTAGCGGGAGTCACCGGGGAGCTGTTTTTT
>.|TRBV4-2|TRBJ2-7|TRBD2
CASSQEGTTIDEQYF
TGTGCCAGCAGCCAAGAAGGGACTACGATCGACGAGCAGTACTTC
>.|TRBV29-1|TRBJ2-5|.
CSVIDSGQETQYF
TGCAGCGTTATCGACAGTGGACAAGAGACCCAGTACTTC
>once|TRBV6-1|TRBJ2-7|TRBD1
CASSDDGTGGNYEQYF
TGTGCCAGCAGTGACGACGGGACAGGGGGCAACTACGAGCAGTACTTC
>.|TRBV28|TRBJ1-1|TRBD1
CASSTRQGRRTEAFF
TGTGCCAGCAGTACCAGACAGGGAAGGAGGACTGAAGCTTTCTTT
>.|TRBV10-1|TRBJ2-7|.
CASSDPLDSNSYEQYF
TGCGCCAGCAGTGATCCCTTGGACAGTAATTCCTACGAGCAGTACTTC
>.|TRBV30|TRBJ2-3|.
CAWSVSPVGDTQYF
TGTGCCTGGAGTGTAAGCCCCGTCGGGGATACGCAGTATTTT